The text below deals with one T cell receptor beta chain. Its specificity is unknown. Germline CDR1 is SGDLS and CDR2 is YYNGEE. V gave up 4 bases and J gave up 8 bases, with 15 bases separating them. The CDR3 loop spans 14 amino acids. Researchers amplified the TCR beta CDR3 regions from RNA transcripts. A set of HTBI primers served as the primers for a first-round RT-PCR of the TCR CDR3. From the multiplex PCR reads, TCRdb called clonotypes with MiXCR, one entry per CDR3 protein. The sample lists over 400,000 distinct CDR3 sequences; roughly 14% were seen once. The data derive from a study of T cells in Graves' hyperthyroidism and ophthalmopathy. Turning to the study itself: Peripheral blood was secured at the point of initial diagnosis, before any treatment. General study results and limits: Ophthalmopathy was identified by the model a median about 6.4 months ahead of onset.

This sequence was found in a man between 18 and 29 years old with Graves' ophthalmopathy. The chain couples TRBV9 to TRBJ1-4; D unclear. Sequenced input: blood. For the CDR3, the DNA is TGTGCCAGCAGCTTCAATCCGGCGGGGGAAAAACTGTTTTTT. It encodes CASSFNPAGEKLFF.